Given below is one T cell receptor beta chain in context. The data were obtained in a study of T cells in Graves' hyperthyroidism and ophthalmopathy. J lost 4 bases, V lost 6 bases, and 6 bases had no gene match. The CDR3 spans 13 residues. Germline lookup yields CDR1 SQVTM and CDR2 ANQGSEA. The CDR3 regions of TCR beta were amplified from RNA transcripts. RT-PCR in the first round (using the HTBI primer set) targeted the TCR CDR3. TCRdb itself ran the multiplex PCR reads through MiXCR, one entry per CDR3 protein. The data show approximately 640,000 distinct CDR3 sequences, roughly 15% seen once. The sequencing sample was made of blood. This rearrangement joins TRBV29-1 to TRBJ2-3; 8 nucleotides align to TRBD2. This TCR came from a woman between 25 and 40 years old with Graves' hyperthyroidism. The CDR3 DNA follows: TGCAGCGTCAGCGGGGGAATCGCAGATACGCAGTATTTT. Encoded protein: CSVSGGIADTQYF.